This T cell receptor (beta chain) was identified during a study of blood T cell repertoires in COVID-19. Overall study context: T cells, B-cell-depleted T cells, or PBMCs supplied cDNA or gDNA.

Libraries were prepared by immunoSEQ multiplex PCR; TCRdb keeps only in-frame clonotypes and omits some of them. The sample gives roughly 51,000 clones, around 86% of which show up once; 6.5% is in the top ten. CDR1 and CDR2 (germline): GTSNPN, SVGIG (reference sequence). The V gene lost 0 bases and the J gene lost 0 bases, with 8 bases spanning the gap. The CDR3 covers 14 residues. Input material: peripheral blood. This chain joins TRBV30 and TRBJ1-1; D remains ambiguous. This TCR was sampled from a man aged 45 to 65 with active COVID-19. CDR3 region: CAWSVRTMNTEAFF. In nucleotides, the CDR3 is TGTGCCTGGAGTGTACGGACTATGAACACTGAAGCTTTCTTT.